Below, one T cell receptor beta chain is given with its context. Antigen specificity is unknown. Clones were sequenced by immunoSEQ multiplex PCR, and TCRdb holds only the in-frame ones, with some missing. The table shows just over 40,000 clones, with roughly 86% occurring only once. The CDR3 loop spans 14 amino acids. Germline V gives CDR1 SGHAT, CDR2 FQNNGV. V lost 3 bases and J 2 bases, leaving 9 bases between the germline ends. The data originate from a study of lymphopenia after photon versus proton radiotherapy. Study conclusions and caveats: After the lymphocyte nadir, photon-treated repertoires showed oligoclonal expansion, especially of CD8+ Temra cells. Proton therapy kept repertoires fairly stable, unlike photons, which gained effector/memory cells. Post-nadir TCR diversity decline inversely tracked overall survival among those who died.

Material: peripheral blood, obtained from a patient treated with proton-based radiotherapy. The genes are TRBV11-2 and TRBJ2-3; no firm D call. The sequence was collected from a woman in her sixties or seventies with pancreatic cancer. Some clones in this sample may be carry-over from other donors' samples. The DNA for the CDR3 is TGTGCCAGCAGCTTTTGGGTAGACACAGATACGCAGTATTTT. It specifies CASSFWVDTDTQYF.